Below are 28 T cell receptor beta chains sequenced from a single sample in a study of T cell repertoires in cytomegalovirus infection. MiXCR was run by TCRdb on the reads, yielding one entry per CDR3 protein. Of approximately 160,000 distinct CDR3 sequences detected, about 15% appear once; the ten largest clones hold 18%. The material sequenced was CD8+ T cells from PBMCs. Source of these receptors: a human donor in good health (CMV status not recorded). Some clones in this sample may be carry-over from other donors' samples.

Only a few counts were recorded for this clonotype. V gene TRBV20-1 combines with J gene TRBJ2-3; a possible D gene is TRBD1 (6 bases). Germline assignment: CDR1 DFQATT and CDR2 SNEGSKA (reference sequence). The V and J ends lost 5 bases and 4 bases respectively, with 13 bases between them. There are 13 residues in the CDR3. CDR3 in DNA: TGCAGTGCTGCTTCGGACAGCGCAGATACGCAGTATTTT. Encoded protein: CSAASDSADTQYF.

This clonotype appeared a single time. This chain links TRBV6-2 or TRBV6-3 with TRBJ2-7; D is perhaps TRBD1 (5 bases). The germline V gene encodes CDR1 MNHEY and CDR2 SVGEGT. The V end was cut by 6 bases, the J end by 5 bases, with 17 bases between. CDR3 length: 14 residues. As DNA, the CDR3 is TGTGCCAGCAGCTACAGGATTACTTTCGACGAGCAGTACTTC. Amino acid sequence: CASSYRITFDEQYF.

This clonotype has only a few counts. The chain carries TRBV7-9 and TRBJ1-1; maybe TRBD1 (5 bases). V was clipped by 8 bases and J by 7 bases, with 17 bases between them. The CDR3 length is 13 residues. Per germline, CDR1 SEHNR and CDR2 FQNEAQ (reference sequence). The CDR3 spells CASPSTDSYEAFF. The CDR3 DNA reads TGTGCCAGCCCCTCGACAGATTCTTATGAAGCTTTCTTT.

This clonotype was seen ten or more times. The chain links TRBV5-1 to TRBJ2-7, with a weak D call TRBD1 (6 bases). Per the germline V gene, CDR1 is SGHRS and CDR2 is YFSETQ. The CDR3 runs to 14 residues. The V end was cut by 1 base, the J end by 2 bases, with 10 bases between. This CDR3 is CASSLLQGPYEQYF. DNA for the CDR3: TGCGCCAGCAGCTTGTTGCAGGGGCCCTACGAGCAGTACTTC.

The V gene is TRBV11-2, the J gene TRBJ2-1; D tentatively fits TRBD1 or TRBD2 (7 bases each). CDR1 is SGHAT, CDR2 FQNNGV, per germline. The V end lost 1 base, the J end lost 7 bases, and 14 bases lay between the germline ends. This CDR3 comprises 15 residues. The CDR3 nucleotides read TGTGCCAGCAGCTTAGGACAGGGAGGGGGAAATGAGCAGTTCTTC. This codes for CASSLGQGGGNEQFF.

Ten or more counts support this clonotype. This chain links TRBV6-5 with TRBJ1-4; D not certain. There are 14 residues in the CDR3. CDR1 is MNHEY, CDR2 SVGAGI, per germline. V was cut by 2 bases and J by 8 bases, with 12 bases left in between. CDR3 coding DNA: TGTGCCAGCAGTTACAACGTAAGGGTAGAAAAACTGTTTTTT. Its protein product is CASSYNVRVEKLFF.

This rearrangement joins TRBV7-9 to TRBJ2-1, with D possibly being TRBD1 (6 bases). The CDR3 runs 15 residues. CDR1 is SEHNR and CDR2 is FQNEAQ in the germline V gene (reference sequence). Trimming took off 5 bases at V and 4 bases at J, with 15 bases between the two ends. The CDR3 bases are TGTGCCAGCAGCCCCCGGCAGGGGCCGTACAATGAGCAGTTCTTC. Protein product: CASSPRQGPYNEQFF.

The chain couples TRBV7-9 to TRBJ1-6, with 9 positions matching TRBD1. Germline V gene sequence: CDR1 SEHNR, CDR2 FQNEAQ (reference sequence). This CDR3 is 18 amino acids long. V gave up 1 base and J gave up 7 bases; unmatched junction bases: 11. The CDR3 protein is CASSLVGVRTGVNSPLHF. The CDR3 bases are TGTGCCAGCAGCTTAGTAGGTGTTCGGACAGGGGTAAATTCACCCCTCCACTTT.

This clonotype was recorded a few times. V usage is TRBV20-1 and J usage is TRBJ2-6, with 16 bases identical to TRBD2. V lost 6 bases and J lost 5; bases outside the gene matches: 7. Germline values: CDR1 DFQATT, CDR2 SNEGSKA (reference sequence). The CDR3 is 17 residues long. DNA for the CDR3: TGCAGTGCCCCTGGGACTAGCGGGAGGGAGCGGGCCAACGTCCTGACTTTC. Amino acids: CSAPGTSGRERANVLTF.

The chain carries TRBV5-6 and TRBJ2-5; 8 bases fit TRBD2. In germline, CDR1 is SGHDT, CDR2 YYEEEE. The V segment lost 3 bases and the J segment 8 bases; nucleotides outside the gene matches: 15. The CDR3 contains 16 residues. The chain's CDR3 is CASSSGGGGLLATQYF. In DNA form, the CDR3 reads TGTGCCAGCAGCTCCGGGGGGGGAGGCCTCTTAGCCACCCAGTACTTC.

The CDR3 protein is CASSYSDSSTVPNEQFF. CDR3 coding DNA: TGTGCCAGCAGTTACTCCGACTCCTCCACAGTTCCAAATGAGCAGTTCTTC. The chain joins TRBV6-5 to TRBJ2-1; D not certain. Trimming pared 0 bases from V and 7 bases from J, leaving 19 bases between. This CDR3 spans 17 amino acids. Germline assignment: CDR1 MNHEY and CDR2 SVGAGI.

This clonotype was recorded many times. V is TRBV6-4 and J is TRBJ2-1, with 8 bases aligning to TRBD2. V was pared by 2 bases and J by 0 bases, with 0 bases of the junction left unmatched. The germline gives CDR1 MRHNA, CDR2 SNTAGT. The CDR3 sequence is 15 residues long. The DNA for the CDR3 is TGTGCCAGCAGTGACACTAGCGGCTCCTACAATGAGCAGTTCTTC. Protein sequence: CASSDTSGSYNEQFF.

This clonotype showed up many times. V is TRBV7-8 and J is TRBJ2-1; 8 bases agree with TRBD2. V lost 1 base and J lost 6; bases outside the gene matches: 8. The germline V gene encodes CDR1 SGHVS and CDR2 FQNEAQ. The CDR3 is made up of 16 amino acids. CDR3 coding DNA: TGTGCCAGCAGCTTAGGGTCGACTAGCGCGATCAATGAGCAGTTCTTC. This gives the protein CASSLGSTSAINEQFF. Filled out from reference TRBV7-8 and TRBJ2-1, the complete variable domain reads GAGVSQSPRYKVAKRGQDVALRCDPISGHVSLFWYQQALGQGPEFLTYFQNEAQLDKSGLPSDRFFAERPEGSVSTLKIQRTQQEDSAVYLCASSLGSTSAINEQFFGPGTRLTVL.

This clonotype has more than one count but fewer than ten. The rearrangement links TRBV5-1 to TRBJ2-1, with D possibly called TRBD1 or TRBD2 (5 bases each). Per germline, CDR1 SGHRS and CDR2 YFSETQ. Trimming took 1 base from V and 3 from J, leaving 11 bases between them. This CDR3 spans 15 amino acids. CDR3 nucleotide sequence: TGCGCCAGCAGCTTGCTAGCAGGGTTCTACAATGAGCAGTTCTTC. Protein: CASSLLAGFYNEQFF.

The V gene is TRBV14, the J gene TRBJ1-3; D gene unclear. V was cut by 0 bases and J by 4 bases, with 13 bases left in between. The CDR3 has 16 amino acids. The germline V gene has CDR1 SGHDN and CDR2 FVKESK. In DNA, the CDR3 is TGTGCCAGCAGCCAAGATGCAGGATTAGGGGGAAACACCATATATTTT. Protein sequence: CASSQDAGLGGNTIYF.

The rearrangement joins TRBV6-2 or TRBV6-3 to TRBJ2-2; D possibly corresponds to TRBD2 (6 bases). Germline loops: CDR1 MNHEY, CDR2 SVGEGT. This CDR3 region has 14 residues. With 2 bases removed from V and 7 bases from J, the gap between germline ends came to 11 bases. The CDR3 reads CASSYVEGYGELFF. In DNA, the CDR3 is TGTGCCAGCAGTTACGTGGAGGGCTACGGGGAGCTGTTTTTT.

This clonotype has only a few counts. The V and J genes are TRBV28 and TRBJ2-7, with 7 bases identical to TRBD1. This CDR3 has 15 residues. V trimming: 5 bases; J trimming: 2 bases; junction bases outside the gene matches: 9. The germline V gene has CDR1 MDHEN and CDR2 SYDVKM. CDR3 region: CASSGDREAPYEQYF. CDR3 DNA: TGTGCCAGCAGTGGTGACAGGGAAGCGCCCTACGAGCAGTACTTC.

In this sample, this clonotype turned up a few times. This chain connects TRBV7-2 to TRBJ2-3; perhaps TRBD2 as D (6 bases). Trimming took off 2 bases at V and 1 base at J, with 10 bases between the two ends. The germline CDR1 and CDR2 sequences are SGHTA and FQGNSA. CDR3 length equals 15 residues. CDR3 amino acids: CASSLPGTRTDTQYF. The CDR3 DNA reads TGTGCCAGCAGCTTACCAGGGACTCGCACAGATACGCAGTATTTT.

This chain joins TRBV7-2 and TRBJ1-1, with D tentatively TRBD1 (6 bases). Germline CDR1 reads SGHTA; CDR2 reads FQGNSA. V lost 10 bases and J lost 5, with 23 bases in between. The CDR3 loop spans 15 amino acids. CDR3 sequence: CATSRIGGGGTEAFF. The CDR3 DNA reads as TGTGCCACATCCAGAATCGGAGGGGGGGGAACTGAAGCTTTCTTT.

The chain couples TRBV28 to TRBJ2-1, with 7 bases lining up with TRBD2. V lost 3 bases, J lost 2 bases, and 4 bases stayed unmatched. Per germline, CDR1 MDHEN and CDR2 SYDVKM. The CDR3 has 15 residues. The CDR3 nucleotides read TGTGCCAGCAGTTTTCGGGGAGGGGCCTACAATGAGCAGTTCTTC. Translation gives CASSFRGGAYNEQFF.

The V call is TRBV20-1, the J call TRBJ2-7; D gene uncertain. The V end lost 6 bases, the J end lost 0 bases, and 15 bases lay between the germline ends. The germline gives CDR1 DFQATT, CDR2 SNEGSKA (reference sequence). This CDR3 region has 14 residues. CDR3 coding DNA: TGCAGTGCGAACCAGTTGACAAGCTCCTACGAGCAGTACTTC. The encoded protein is CSANQLTSSYEQYF.

In this sample, this clonotype turned up a few times. V usage is TRBV12-3 or TRBV12-4 and J usage is TRBJ2-3; a weak D match, TRBD2 (5 bases). The V gene lost 5 bases and the J gene lost 4 bases, with 13 bases spanning the gap. The CDR3 consists of 14 residues. Written as DNA, the CDR3 is TGTGCCAGCAGTACCTTGAGAGGGCCAGATACGCAGTATTTT. The encoded protein is CASSTLRGPDTQYF.

This clonotype occurred a few times. The J gene is TRBJ2-7, the V gene TRBV29-1; D may be TRBD2 (7 bases). Deletions cut 3 bases from V and 4 bases from J, with 19 bases between. The CDR3 is made up of 15 amino acids. The V gene's germline CDR1 is SQVTM and CDR2 ANQGSEA. The CDR3 bases are TGCAGCGTTGAGAGGGGGGGGGCTTATGAGTACGAGCAGTACTTC. It encodes CSVERGGAYEYEQYF.

This chain links TRBV7-8 with TRBJ2-7; D is ambiguous. Germline V CDR1 and CDR2: SGHVS, FQNEAQ. CDR3 length: 15 amino acids. Trimming took off 4 bases at V and 2 bases at J, with 15 bases between the two ends. The CDR3 is CASSSTYRSTYEQYF. DNA of the CDR3: TGTGCCAGCAGCTCTACATACAGATCAACCTACGAGCAGTACTTC. Full variable domain (missing parts from reference TRBV7-8 and TRBJ2-7): GAGVSQSPRYKVAKRGQDVALRCDPISGHVSLFWYQQALGQGPEFLTYFQNEAQLDKSGLPSDRFFAERPEGSVSTLKIQRTQQEDSAVYLCASSSTYRSTYEQYFGPGTRLTVT.

This clonotype was seen more than once but under ten times. The chain employs TRBV7-2 and TRBJ2-7; D is undetermined. Germline V gene lookup returns CDR1 SGHTA and CDR2 FQGNSA. The CDR3 spans 11 residues. The germline V and J ends were trimmed by 8 bases and 2 bases, with 7 bases remaining between them. CDR3 residues: CASASTYEQYF. The CDR3, as DNA: TGTGCCAGCGCATCAACCTACGAGCAGTACTTC.

V and J are TRBV7-2 and TRBJ2-7; perhaps TRBD2 as D (7 bases). The CDR3 sequence is 17 residues long. CDR1 SGHTA and CDR2 FQGNSA come from the germline V gene. V dropped 5 bases and J dropped 5 bases, with 25 bases sitting between them. CDR3 sequence (DNA): TGTGCCAGCAGCCATTCGTCCTCTGGGGGGGGCCCCCACGAGCAGTACTTC. Protein: CASSHSSSGGGPHEQYF.

The chain employs TRBV11-1 and TRBJ1-2; maybe TRBD1 (6 bases). There are 12 residues in the CDR3. V lost 8 bases, J lost 1 base, and 8 bases lay in between. Germline loops: CDR1 SGHAT, CDR2 FQDESV (reference sequence). The DNA of the CDR3 is TGTGCCAGCGAGGGGGGTAACTATGGCTACACCTTC. Protein: CASEGGNYGYTF.

The table lists this clonotype with a few counts. The gene calls are TRBV20-1 and TRBJ2-7; no reliable D call. This CDR3 contains 13 residues. Germline CDR1 DFQATT, CDR2 SNEGSKA (reference sequence). Trimming took off 6 bases at V and 6 bases at J, with 18 bases between the two ends. In DNA, the CDR3 is TGCAGTGCCACTTGGACGGACCCCGCCGAGCAGTACTTC. Its translation is CSATWTDPAEQYF.